Listed below are T cell receptor beta chains from one sample, sequenced in a study of cytomegalovirus exposure and HLA in healthy donors. Generated by immunoSEQ multiplex PCR, the TCRdb table keeps only in-frame clones and is missing some. The data hold more than 80,000 clones, with roughly 64% observed a single time. The sample taken for sequencing was PBMCs. These receptors originate from a woman aged 40 to 50 in good health and CMV-seropositive. Each CDR3 is given with its conserved first and last residue. The order of the fields is D gene, clone size, V gene, J gene, CDR3 protein, CDR3 DNA. The D gene is left open where the match is weak. A clone size is listed for some rows: how often the clone was seen (once, few, many), or a class if it is expanded.

>TRBD2|NA|TRBV7-9|TRBJ2-3
CASSLASLLAPTRDTQYF
TGTGCCAGCAGCTTAGCCTCATTACTAGCGCCGACCCGAGATACGCAGTATTTT
>NA|NA|TRBV4-1|TRBJ2-4
CASSQVYEGPRYF
TGCGCCAGCAGCCAAGTTTATGAGGGCCCAAGGTACTTC
>NA|few|TRBV7-3|TRBJ2-1
CASSSLGGRDKSSYNEQFF
TGTGCCAGCAGCTCCTTAGGGGGACGGGACAAAAGCTCCTACAATGAGCAGTTCTTC
>TRBD2|NA|TRBV2|TRBJ2-5
CASQGLEAQYF
TGTGCCAGCCAGGGACTAGAGGCCCAGTACTTC
>NA|NA|TRBV13|TRBJ2-7
CASMIGHVPGAPGYEQYF
TGTGCCAGCATGATCGGACACGTACCAGGGGCCCCAGGCTACGAGCAGTACTTC
>NA|NA|TRBV5-4|TRBJ1-2
CASSSDSDNYGYTF
TGTGCCAGCAGCTCAGACAGCGATAACTATGGCTACACCTTC
>NA|NA|TRBV28|TRBJ2-5
CALCGNGETQYF
TGTGCCCTTTGCGGGAATGGAGAGACCCAGTACTTC
>NA|NA|TRBV4-3|TRBJ2-7
CASSPTSQGRHEQYF
TGCGCCAGCAGCCCGACCTCACAGGGTCGGCACGAGCAGTACTTC
>NA|once|TRBV27|TRBJ1-1
CASSFGRANTEAFF
TGTGCCAGCAGTTTTGGCAGGGCGAACACTGAAGCTTTCTTT
>TRBD2|NA|TRBV27|TRBJ2-7
CASSLGTSGNYEQYF
TGTGCCAGCAGTTTAGGGACTAGCGGCAACTACGAGCAGTACTTC
>NA|NA|TRBV20-1|TRBJ1-2
CSARDRRGYTF
TGCAGTGCTAGAGATCGTCGGGGCTACACCTTC
>TRBD1|NA|TRBV19|TRBJ2-3
CASSRYGDRGSTDTQYF
TGTGCCAGTAGTAGGTATGGGGACAGGGGAAGCACAGATACGCAGTATTTT
>NA|few|TRBV5-1|TRBJ1-4
CASSSQQGGDEKLFF
TGCGCCAGCAGTTCGCAACAGGGAGGGGATGAAAAACTGTTTTTT
>TRBD1|NA|TRBV10-3|TRBJ2-7
CAIRYRDSAYEQYF
TGTGCCATCAGATACCGGGACAGTGCCTACGAGCAGTACTTC
>NA|NA|TRBV7-8|TRBJ2-1
CASKGTVGAWGYNEQFF
TGTGCCAGCAAAGGAACGGTGGGGGCCTGGGGGTACAATGAGCAGTTCTTC
>NA|NA|TRBV29-1|TRBJ1-2
CSTGTDYGYTF
TGCAGCACAGGGACGGATTATGGCTACACCTTC
>TRBD2|NA|TRBV2|TRBJ2-1
CASSDPAGVEQFF
TGTGCCAGCAGTGACCCAGCGGGAGTAGAGCAGTTCTTC
>NA|few|TRBV6-5|TRBJ1-5
CASSYSTDQPQHF
TGTGCCAGCAGTTACTCGACAGATCAGCCCCAGCATTTT
>TRBD1|NA|TRBV5-1|TRBJ2-1
CASSLVPGQVTMTQFF
TGCGCCAGCAGCTTGGTCCCCGGACAGGTAACAATGACGCAGTTCTTC
>NA|NA|TRBV7-9|TRBJ2-1
CASSTRGMNNEQFF
TGTGCCAGCAGCACTCGGGGGATGAACAATGAGCAGTTCTTC
>NA|few|TRBV13|TRBJ2-1
CASSFPNSEQFF
TGTGCCAGCAGCTTCCCCAACTCTGAGCAGTTCTTC
>TRBD1|few|TRBV27|TRBJ1-6
CASSSDRGSSYNSPLHF
TGTGCCAGCAGTTCTGACAGGGGGAGCTCCTATAATTCACCCCTCCACTTT
>TRBD2|NA|TRBV6-1|TRBJ2-3
CASSRTTNLAVLQYF
TGTGCCAGCAGTAGGACGACGAATCTAGCGGTTCTCCAGTATTTT
>TRBD1|NA|TRBV5-1|TRBJ2-7
CASSSTQGTGEQYF
TGCGCCAGCAGCTCCACACAGGGGACAGGCGAGCAGTACTTC
>NA|NA|TRBV7-2|TRBJ1-1
CASSLEGVEAFF
TGTGCCAGCAGCTTAGAGGGGGTAGAAGCTTTCTTT
>NA|NA|TRBV6-4|TRBJ2-1
CASSRTDSYNEQFF
TGTGCCAGCAGCAGGACTGATTCCTACAATGAGCAGTTCTTC
>NA|NA|TRBV28|TRBJ1-1
CASREGRIEAFF
TGTGCCAGCAGGGAGGGTAGAATTGAAGCTTTCTTT
>NA|NA|TRBV6-1|TRBJ2-5
CASIAIGVRETQYF
TGTGCCAGTATTGCTATAGGGGTCCGGGAGACCCAGTACTTC
>NA|NA|TRBV6-5|TRBJ2-5
CASRSEAETQYF
TGTGCCAGCAGATCCGAGGCAGAGACCCAGTACTTC
>TRBD1|NA|TRBV28|TRBJ1-4
CASSSLGTGKNEKLFF
TGTGCCAGCAGTAGTTTGGGGACAGGGAAAAATGAAAAACTGTTTTTT
>TRBD2|NA|TRBV30|TRBJ2-1
CAWSVRGLAGSNEQFF
TGTGCCTGGAGTGTACGAGGACTAGCGGGTTCCAATGAGCAGTTCTTC
>NA|NA|TRBV27|TRBJ1-1
CASSFGGTNTEAFF
TGTGCCAGCAGTTTTGGCGGAACGAACACTGAAGCTTTCTTT
>TRBD2|NA|TRBV4-3|TRBJ2-5
CASSQGLAGGETQYF
TGCGCCAGCAGCCAAGGCCTAGCGGGAGGGGAGACCCAGTACTTC
>NA|few|TRBV9|TRBJ2-7
CASSVAYRGGEQYF
TGTGCCAGCAGCGTAGCTTACAGGGGGGGCGAGCAGTACTTC
>TRBD2|NA|TRBV19|TRBJ2-5
CASSIVTSGSETQYF
TGTGCCAGTAGTATAGTAACTAGCGGGAGTGAGACCCAGTACTTC
>TRBD1|few|TRBV5-1|TRBJ2-3
CASSLGLGGGTDTQYF
TGCGCCAGCAGCTTGGGCTTAGGGGGCGGGACAGATACGCAGTATTTT
>NA|few|TRBV2|TRBJ2-2
CASSPSETGELFF
TGTGCCAGCAGCCCTAGCGAAACCGGGGAGCTGTTTTTT
>TRBD2|NA|TRBV5-1|TRBJ2-5
CASSSGRVAGVGETQYF
TGCGCCAGCAGCTCCGGGAGGGTCGCGGGAGTAGGAGAGACCCAGTACTTC